Each of the 3 T cell receptor beta chains below was sequenced from the same sample in a study of beta chain features in type 1 diabetes. As every portion of the isolated RNA was reverse transcribed, the sequencing read expressed TCRB transcripts. Assay used: immunoSEQ multiplex PCR; TCRdb lists only in-frame clones, some missing. The table shows 400,000 to 600,000 clones, with approximately 30% occurring only once. The source material was naive CD4+ T cells from blood. The receptor set was obtained from a man aged 18 to 35 in good health.

This clone was counted a few times. The chain carries TRBV10-3 and TRBJ1-1; D may be TRBD1 (6 bases). V was trimmed by 3 bases and J by 5 bases, leaving 13 bases between them. CDR1 ENHRY and CDR2 SYGVKD come from the germline V gene. The CDR3 covers 14 residues. In DNA, the CDR3 is TGTGCCATCAGTGATCGGAAGGACAGTACTGAAGCTTTCTTT. Translating it yields CAISDRKDSTEAFF.

The chain recombines TRBV25-1 with TRBJ2-5; 7 nucleotides match TRBD1. The germline gives CDR1 MGHDK, CDR2 SYGVNS. The junction had 9 bases not matched to a gene; V was cut back by 8 bases and J by 0 bases. This CDR3 spans 15 amino acids. CDR3 region: CASRISDRYQETQYF. The CDR3 DNA follows: TGTGCCAGCCGGATCTCGGACAGGTACCAAGAGACCCAGTACTTC.

The V and J genes are TRBV5-1 and TRBJ2-2, with 8 bases that match TRBD2. The CDR3 runs to 15 residues. V lost 1 base and J lost 4; bases outside the gene matches: 3. The germline V gene encodes CDR1 SGHRS and CDR2 YFSETQ. CDR3 DNA sequence: TGCGCCAGCAGCTTGTCGGGAGGGCCCACCGGGGAGCTGTTTTTT. Protein sequence: CASSLSGGPTGELFF.